The TCR beta chain described here comes from a study of blood T cells in healthy people across ages. CDR3 size: 13 residues. V was shortened by 3 bases and J by 6 bases, with 8 bases between the two germline ends. Per germline, CDR1 SGHAT and CDR2 FQNNGV. Study results and limitations: Age brought a roughly linear fall in TCR beta diversity measured per million T cells. Researchers deemed the diversity estimates from one million T cells underestimates.

Primed by a sample-barcoded 5' primer and a J-beta primer mix, a second PCR proceeded for about 7 to 12 cycles. Each CDR3 protein gets one entry after TCRdb re-called the 5' RACE reads with MiXCR. The table shows over 600,000 distinct CDR3 sequences, with roughly 21% occurring only once. Remarks on this clonotype: The antigen remains undetermined.

The specimen sequenced was blood. The TCR originated in a man between 70 and 80 years old in good health. The V gene is TRBV11-2, the J gene TRBJ2-2; D is unclear. In DNA, the CDR3 is TGTGCCAGCAGCTTTTCCCTGGCCGGGGAGCTGTTTTTT. Its translation is CASSFSLAGELFF.